This T cell receptor beta chain was sequenced during a study of T-cell reconstitution after alpha-beta-depleted transplantation in children. This clonotype has only a few counts. Preparation of the TCRbeta library involved a method that used unique molecular identifiers. TCRdb passed the PCR reads through MiXCR, listing each CDR3 protein once. The sample contains a few hundred thousand distinct CDR3 sequences, 10% to 13% of which appear only once. The CDR3 contains 13 residues. V dropped 0 bases and J dropped 10 bases, with 10 bases sitting between them. The V gene's germline CDR1 is LNHDA and CDR2 SQIVND (reference sequence).

The sample in question was PBMCs from the stem cell graft donor, obtained from the stem cell graft. The chain carries TRBV19 and TRBJ2-1, with D unclear. The receptor was derived from a human donor who donated a stem cell graft to a child with acute lymphoblastic leukemia. CDR3 coding DNA: TGTGCCAGTAGTATAGATCTTTATGGAGAGCAGTTCTTC. It codes for CASSIDLYGEQFF.